Reported below is one TCR beta chain. The antigen is unknown. The time point here: baseline, week 1 (first vaccination visit). The treatment denotes: pre-vaccination baseline after standard-of-care therapy. TCRdb keeps only in-frame clones here, not all; method: immunoSEQ multiplex PCR. The repertoire holds under 75,000 clones, about 90% seen once, with about 2.7% in the top ten. This sample was taken from a study of a mutant IDH1 vaccine in newly diagnosed glioma. Looking at the study overall: Treated patients comprised approximately 62% males and roughly 40% females, mean age 40.4 years.

The V gene lost 2 bases and the J gene lost 8 bases, with 4 bases spanning the gap. The germline CDR1 and CDR2 sequences are SGHRS and YFSETQ. The CDR3 sequence is 11 residues long. Whole-study findings and limits: Patients showed vaccine-induced immune responses at a rate of approximately 95%.

The sequence derives from a middle-aged man with glioma. The rearrangement joins TRBV5-1 to TRBJ1-4, with D unresolved. This material consisted of PBMCs, taken from a glioma patient treated with radiotherapy, temozolomide or both. The CDR3 region is CASSFGEKLFF. The DNA for the CDR3 is TGCGCCAGCAGCTTTGGGGAAAAACTGTTTTTT.